A selection of T cell receptor beta chains follows, all from one sample in a study of blood T cell repertoires in COVID-19. The data were produced by immunoSEQ multiplex PCR, yet TCRdb's version contains in-frame clones alone and is incomplete. Here the sample spans more than 90,000 clones, over 70% being singletons. The sequenced sample consisted of peripheral blood. These receptors came from a woman aged 65 to 85 with acute or convalescent COVID-19. CDR3s include the opening cysteine and the closing phenylalanine or tryptophan. Each record gives: D gene, clone size, J gene, V gene, CDR3 protein, CDR3 DNA. The D gene is left open where the match is weak. A clone size is listed for some rows: how often the clone was seen (once, few, many), or a class if it is expanded.

d_gene: NA; abundance: NA; j_gene: TRBJ2-1; v_gene: TRBV27; CDR3aa: CASSSSSRTYNEQFF; CDR3nt: TGTGCCAGCAGTTCGTCTAGTAGGACCTACAATGAGCAGTTCTTC
d_gene: TRBD1; abundance: NA; j_gene: TRBJ1-6; v_gene: TRBV7-8; CDR3aa: CASSPRDRQVHNSPLHF; CDR3nt: TGTGCCAGCAGCCCCCGGGACAGGCAGGTCCATAATTCACCCCTCCACTTT
d_gene: TRBD1; abundance: few; j_gene: TRBJ2-3; v_gene: TRBV18; CDR3aa: CASSKGTGGGTDTQYF; CDR3nt: TGTGCCAGCTCAAAGGGGACAGGGGGCGGCACAGATACGCAGTATTTT
d_gene: TRBD2; abundance: NA; j_gene: TRBJ2-4; v_gene: TRBV11-2; CDR3aa: CASSLGLAGLAKNIQYF; CDR3nt: TGTGCCAGCAGCTTGGGACTAGCGGGGCTAGCCAAAAACATTCAGTACTTC
d_gene: NA; abundance: NA; j_gene: TRBJ1-1; v_gene: TRBV2; CDR3aa: CASSSSLNTEAFF; CDR3nt: TGTGCCAGCAGTTCCTCCTTGAACACTGAAGCTTTCTTT
d_gene: NA; abundance: NA; j_gene: TRBJ1-5; v_gene: TRBV19; CDR3aa: CASNLGGFNQPQHF; CDR3nt: TGTGCCAGTAATTTGGGGGGTTTCAATCAGCCCCAGCATTTT
d_gene: TRBD2; abundance: NA; j_gene: TRBJ2-3; v_gene: TRBV5-1; CDR3aa: CASSLASGRTDTQYF; CDR3nt: TGCGCCAGCAGCTTGGCTAGCGGACGCACAGATACGCAGTATTTT
d_gene: NA; abundance: NA; j_gene: TRBJ1-1; v_gene: TRBV29-1; CDR3aa: CSGSLGAEAFF; CDR3nt: TGCAGCGGAAGTCTAGGGGCTGAAGCTTTCTTT
d_gene: TRBD1; abundance: NA; j_gene: TRBJ1-2; v_gene: TRBV19; CDR3aa: CASRTAGTGASYGYTF; CDR3nt: TGTGCCAGTAGAACCGCCGGGACAGGGGCGTCCTATGGCTACACCTTC
d_gene: TRBD1; abundance: NA; j_gene: TRBJ1-4; v_gene: TRBV6-2/TRBV6-3; CDR3aa: CASNPGQGSEKLFF; CDR3nt: TGTGCCAGCAACCCGGGACAGGGATCCGAAAAACTGTTTTTT
d_gene: NA; abundance: NA; j_gene: TRBJ1-6; v_gene: TRBV24-1; CDR3aa: CATMGHPAEPLHF; CDR3nt: TGTGCCACCATGGGACATCCAGCTGAACCCCTCCACTTT
d_gene: TRBD1; abundance: NA; j_gene: TRBJ2-2; v_gene: TRBV29-1; CDR3aa: CSVSTGSTGELFF; CDR3nt: TGCAGCGTCTCGACAGGGAGCACCGGGGAGCTGTTTTTT
d_gene: NA; abundance: NA; j_gene: TRBJ1-1; v_gene: TRBV25-1; CDR3aa: CASSESWGGTEAFF; CDR3nt: TGTGCCAGCAGTGAATCGTGGGGGGGAACTGAAGCTTTCTTT
d_gene: NA; abundance: NA; j_gene: TRBJ2-3; v_gene: TRBV30; CDR3aa: CAWSVLDTQYF; CDR3nt: TGTGCCTGGAGTGTCTTAGATACGCAGTATTTT
d_gene: NA; abundance: NA; j_gene: TRBJ1-4; v_gene: TRBV7-9; CDR3aa: CASSSPPGGRAATNEKLFF; CDR3nt: TGTGCCAGCAGCTCCCCCCCCGGAGGGAGGGCAGCAACTAATGAAAAACTGTTTTTT
d_gene: NA; abundance: NA; j_gene: TRBJ1-2; v_gene: TRBV30; CDR3aa: CAWNGVKGYTF; CDR3nt: TGTGCCTGGAACGGGGTAAAGGGCTACACCTTC
d_gene: NA; abundance: NA; j_gene: TRBJ2-1; v_gene: TRBV6-4; CDR3aa: CASSERPGLPYNEQFF; CDR3nt: TGTGCCAGCAGTGAACGACCGGGACTGCCCTACAATGAGCAGTTCTTC
d_gene: TRBD1; abundance: NA; j_gene: TRBJ1-1; v_gene: TRBV27; CDR3aa: CASSFGQGRTEAFF; CDR3nt: TGTGCCAGCAGTTTCGGACAGGGTAGAACTGAAGCTTTCTTT
d_gene: NA; abundance: NA; j_gene: TRBJ1-1; v_gene: TRBV27; CDR3aa: CASSLSRVDTEAFF; CDR3nt: TGTGCCAGCAGTTTATCCAGGGTCGACACTGAAGCTTTCTTT
d_gene: NA; abundance: few; j_gene: TRBJ1-6; v_gene: TRBV19; CDR3aa: CASSDTGLSPLHF; CDR3nt: TGTGCCAGTAGTGATACAGGGCTTTCACCCCTCCACTTT
d_gene: NA; abundance: NA; j_gene: TRBJ1-1; v_gene: TRBV18; CDR3aa: CASSPGATAEAFF; CDR3nt: TGTGCCAGCTCACCGGGGGCTACGGCTGAAGCTTTCTTT
d_gene: NA; abundance: NA; j_gene: TRBJ1-2; v_gene: TRBV5-4; CDR3aa: CASSLMAGADYGYTF; CDR3nt: TGTGCCAGCAGCTTGATGGCAGGGGCAGACTATGGCTACACCTTC
d_gene: TRBD1; abundance: NA; j_gene: TRBJ1-6; v_gene: TRBV6-5; CDR3aa: CASSLGQLNSPLHF; CDR3nt: TGTGCCAGCAGCCTGGGACAGTTGAATTCACCCCTCCACTTT
d_gene: TRBD2; abundance: NA; j_gene: TRBJ2-2; v_gene: TRBV4-2; CDR3aa: CASSQGRGDPGELFF; CDR3nt: TGTGCCAGCAGCCAAGGTCGGGGGGACCCCGGGGAGCTGTTTTTT
d_gene: TRBD1; abundance: NA; j_gene: TRBJ2-7; v_gene: TRBV3-1/TRBV3-2; CDR3aa: CASSPGTGGFYEQYF; CDR3nt: TGTGCCAGCAGCCCCGGGACAGGGGGCTTCTACGAGCAGTACTTC
d_gene: NA; abundance: NA; j_gene: TRBJ1-1; v_gene: TRBV11-2; CDR3aa: CATDSGTEAFF; CDR3nt: TGTGCCACGGACAGCGGCACTGAAGCTTTCTTT
d_gene: TRBD1; abundance: NA; j_gene: TRBJ2-7; v_gene: TRBV25-1; CDR3aa: CASSEDRGWEQYF; CDR3nt: TGTGCCAGCAGTGAAGACAGGGGGTGGGAGCAGTACTTC
d_gene: TRBD1; abundance: NA; j_gene: TRBJ1-5; v_gene: TRBV9; CDR3aa: CASSVGQGGNQPQHF; CDR3nt: TGTGCCAGCAGCGTAGGACAGGGTGGCAATCAGCCCCAGCATTTT
d_gene: NA; abundance: NA; j_gene: TRBJ2-1; v_gene: TRBV9; CDR3aa: CASSRELRQRNYNEQFF; CDR3nt: TGTGCCAGCAGCCGGGAGCTTCGACAGCGAAACTACAATGAGCAGTTCTTC
d_gene: NA; abundance: NA; j_gene: TRBJ2-5; v_gene: TRBV10-3; CDR3aa: CAISPSTDNQETQYF; CDR3nt: TGTGCCATCAGTCCATCAACGGACAACCAAGAGACCCAGTACTTC
d_gene: TRBD1; abundance: NA; j_gene: TRBJ1-1; v_gene: TRBV5-4; CDR3aa: CASSLTGTGEAFF; CDR3nt: TGTGCCAGCAGCCTAACGGGGACAGGGGAAGCTTTCTTT
d_gene: NA; abundance: NA; j_gene: TRBJ2-7; v_gene: TRBV5-6; CDR3aa: CASSGGGGYEQYF; CDR3nt: TGTGCCAGCAGCGGGGGAGGGGGCTACGAGCAGTACTTC
d_gene: NA; abundance: once; j_gene: TRBJ1-6; v_gene: TRBV5-7; CDR3aa: CASSCPGEVSSYNSPLHF; CDR3nt: TGTGCCAGCAGCTGCCCGGGAGAAGTCAGCTCCTATAATTCACCCCTCCACTTT
d_gene: TRBD1; abundance: once; j_gene: TRBJ2-7; v_gene: TRBV7-2; CDR3aa: CASSYSAGGVYEQYF; CDR3nt: TGTGCCAGCAGCTACTCAGCAGGGGGTGTTTACGAGCAGTACTTC
d_gene: NA; abundance: NA; j_gene: TRBJ1-2; v_gene: TRBV10-3; CDR3aa: CAISAGQTNYGYTF; CDR3nt: TGTGCCATCAGTGCGGGACAAACTAACTATGGCTACACCTTC
d_gene: NA; abundance: NA; j_gene: TRBJ1-2; v_gene: TRBV19; CDR3aa: CASSIEAGLANYGYTF; CDR3nt: TGTGCCAGTAGTATAGAAGCGGGCCTAGCTAACTATGGCTACACCTTC
d_gene: TRBD2; abundance: NA; j_gene: TRBJ2-7; v_gene: TRBV19; CDR3aa: CASSIQTSGTYLEQYF; CDR3nt: TGTGCCAGTAGTATACAAACTAGCGGGACATATCTCGAGCAGTACTTC
d_gene: TRBD1; abundance: few; j_gene: TRBJ2-1; v_gene: TRBV4-2; CDR3aa: CASSQEARGPFGNEQFF; CDR3nt: TGTGCCAGCAGCCAAGAGGCGAGGGGGCCCTTCGGGAATGAGCAGTTCTTC
d_gene: NA; abundance: NA; j_gene: TRBJ1-1; v_gene: TRBV20-1; CDR3aa: CSARETGEAFF; CDR3nt: TGCAGTGCTAGGGAGACAGGTGAAGCTTTCTTT
d_gene: NA; abundance: NA; j_gene: TRBJ1-3; v_gene: TRBV6-6; CDR3aa: CASAGSGNTIYF; CDR3nt: TGTGCCAGCGCGGGCTCTGGAAACACCATATATTTT
d_gene: TRBD2; abundance: NA; j_gene: TRBJ2-7; v_gene: TRBV4-1; CDR3aa: CASSQLWTSGGLGSYEQYF; CDR3nt: TGCGCCAGCAGCCAACTTTGGACTAGCGGGGGGCTCGGCTCCTACGAGCAGTACTTC
d_gene: NA; abundance: NA; j_gene: TRBJ1-5; v_gene: TRBV29-1; CDR3aa: CSVEEVGGQPQHF; CDR3nt: TGCAGCGTTGAAGAAGTGGGAGGTCAGCCCCAGCATTTT
d_gene: NA; abundance: NA; j_gene: TRBJ1-3; v_gene: TRBV4-1; CDR3aa: CASSQENSVWATIYF; CDR3nt: TGCGCCAGCAGCCAAGAGAACAGTGTGTGGGCCACCATATATTTT
d_gene: NA; abundance: NA; j_gene: TRBJ2-5; v_gene: TRBV7-9; CDR3aa: CASSPIQGSETQYF; CDR3nt: TGTGCCAGCAGCCCTATACAGGGCTCGGAGACCCAGTACTTC
d_gene: NA; abundance: NA; j_gene: TRBJ2-1; v_gene: TRBV29-1; CDR3aa: CSVDPRGLGGNEQFF; CDR3nt: TGCAGCGTTGATCCTCGGGGACTGGGTGGCAATGAGCAGTTCTTC
d_gene: NA; abundance: NA; j_gene: TRBJ2-7; v_gene: TRBV5-4; CDR3aa: CASSSPGRYEQYF; CDR3nt: TGTGCCAGCAGCTCGCCGGGTCGTTACGAGCAGTACTTC
d_gene: NA; abundance: NA; j_gene: TRBJ2-3; v_gene: TRBV20-1; CDR3aa: CSAIPTDTQYF; CDR3nt: TGCAGTGCTATTCCGACAGATACGCAGTATTTT
d_gene: NA; abundance: NA; j_gene: TRBJ2-5; v_gene: TRBV2; CDR3aa: CASSDSAGPGRTQYF; CDR3nt: TGTGCCAGCAGTGATTCCGCAGGGCCCGGTAGGACCCAGTACTTC
d_gene: NA; abundance: few; j_gene: TRBJ2-7; v_gene: TRBV3-1/TRBV3-2; CDR3aa: CASSPRTRTYEQYF; CDR3nt: TGTGCCAGCAGCCCTCGGACAAGAACCTACGAGCAGTACTTC
d_gene: TRBD1; abundance: few; j_gene: TRBJ1-5; v_gene: TRBV12-3/TRBV12-4; CDR3aa: CASTPGGRQPQHF; CDR3nt: TGTGCCAGCACCCCAGGGGGGCGGCAGCCCCAGCATTTT
d_gene: TRBD2; abundance: NA; j_gene: TRBJ2-1; v_gene: TRBV2; CDR3aa: CASSDRSGRANEQFF; CDR3nt: TGTGCCAGCAGTGATCGGAGCGGGAGGGCGAATGAGCAGTTCTTC
d_gene: TRBD2; abundance: NA; j_gene: TRBJ2-1; v_gene: TRBV5-4; CDR3aa: CASSLNSGRFQFF; CDR3nt: TGTGCCAGCAGCTTGAATAGCGGGAGGTTTCAGTTCTTC
d_gene: NA; abundance: NA; j_gene: TRBJ2-1; v_gene: TRBV14; CDR3aa: CASSQRSPREQFF; CDR3nt: TGTGCCAGCAGCCAACGGAGTCCCAGAGAGCAGTTCTTC